The rows below give T cell receptor beta chains drawn from one sample of a study of cytomegalovirus exposure and HLA in healthy donors. The data were produced by immunoSEQ multiplex PCR, yet TCRdb's version contains in-frame clones alone and is incomplete. The table includes 95,000 to 120,000 clones, 60% to 80% detected once. Sequences were obtained from PBMCs. The origin of the receptors is a woman in her 30s in good health and CMV-seropositive. CDR3s include the opening cysteine and the closing phenylalanine or tryptophan. A D gene is named only where the DNA matches it firmly. Size tells how often a clone was seen (once, few, many) or the class of an expanded clone, and some rows leave it out.

d_call j_call v_call clone_size cdr3_aa cdr3_nt
NA TRBJ1-1 TRBV19 NA CASSGDPMNTEAFF TGTGCCAGTAGTGGAGATCCTATGAACACTGAAGCTTTCTTT
TRBD1 TRBJ1-6 TRBV29-1 once CSVSTGDDSPLHF TGCAGCGTGTCGACAGGGGACGATTCACCCCTCCACTTT
TRBD2 TRBJ2-7 TRBV19 NA CASSIDSLAGDEQYF TGTGCCAGTAGTATAGATTCACTAGCGGGAGACGAGCAGTACTTC
NA TRBJ2-1 TRBV4-1 few CASSLIGGGQWNEQFF TGCGCCAGCAGCCTAATTGGGGGGGGCCAGTGGAATGAGCAGTTCTTC
NA TRBJ2-5 TRBV5-1 NA CASSLGGSTGGQETQYF TGCGCCAGCAGCTTGGGGGGTTCGACAGGCGGACAAGAGACCCAGTACTTC
NA TRBJ2-2 TRBV18 few CASSPLDDGTGELFF TGTGCCAGCTCACCCCTAGATGACGGTACCGGGGAGCTGTTTTTT
NA TRBJ1-1 TRBV5-1 few CASSLLVDTEAFF TGCGCCAGCAGCTTGCTTGTTGACACTGAAGCTTTCTTT
NA TRBJ2-2 TRBV21-1 medium-sized CASRTSGDTGELFF TGTGCCAGCAGGACTAGCGGGGACACCGGGGAGCTGTTTTTT
NA TRBJ1-2 TRBV10-2 NA CASSGPRRGSNNYGYTF TGCGCCAGCAGTGGCCCAAGAAGGGGCAGCAATAACTATGGCTACACCTTC
NA TRBJ2-5 TRBV19 NA CASSIVLAGAQETQYF TGTGCCAGTAGTATAGTTTTGGCGGGGGCCCAAGAGACCCAGTACTTC
NA TRBJ1-2 TRBV11-3 NA CASSSYGLLGYTF TGTGCCAGCAGCTCCTACGGACTGCTTGGCTACACCTTC
TRBD1 TRBJ1-4 TRBV11-2 once CASSSQGGQLFF TGTGCCAGCAGCTCCCAGGGGGGTCAACTGTTTTTT
NA TRBJ2-2 TRBV14 once CASSQDAQTGWTGELFF TGTGCCAGCAGCCAAGATGCCCAGACCGGGTGGACCGGGGAGCTGTTTTTT
TRBD1 TRBJ2-2 TRBV18 few CASSVRDSLTGELFF TGTGCCAGCTCCGTCCGGGACAGCCTTACCGGGGAGCTGTTTTTT
TRBD1 TRBJ2-7 TRBV23-1 NA CASPDRGLYEQYF TGCGCCAGCCCGGACAGGGGGCTTTACGAGCAGTACTTC
TRBD1 TRBJ1-5 TRBV27 NA CASSSSTGGAGNQPQHF TGTGCCAGCAGTTCATCGACAGGGGGCGCTGGCAATCAGCCCCAGCATTTT
TRBD2 TRBJ2-7 TRBV4-1 NA CASSQEVGTSGSYEQYF TGCGCCAGCAGCCAAGAAGTCGGGACTAGCGGCTCCTACGAGCAGTACTTC
NA TRBJ1-6 TRBV11-3 few CASSLGFGNSPLHF TGTGCCAGCAGCTTAGGCTTTGGCAATTCACCCCTCCACTTT
NA TRBJ1-1 TRBV7-2 NA CASSLELEAFF TGTGCCAGCAGCTTAGAGCTCGAAGCTTTCTTT
TRBD1 TRBJ1-2 TRBV5-5 NA CASSPGTGGHNYGYTF TGTGCCAGCAGCCCAGGGACAGGGGGACATAACTATGGCTACACCTTC
NA TRBJ2-3 TRBV5-6 NA CASSRGTDTQYF TGTGCCAGCAGCCGTGGCACAGATACGCAGTATTTT